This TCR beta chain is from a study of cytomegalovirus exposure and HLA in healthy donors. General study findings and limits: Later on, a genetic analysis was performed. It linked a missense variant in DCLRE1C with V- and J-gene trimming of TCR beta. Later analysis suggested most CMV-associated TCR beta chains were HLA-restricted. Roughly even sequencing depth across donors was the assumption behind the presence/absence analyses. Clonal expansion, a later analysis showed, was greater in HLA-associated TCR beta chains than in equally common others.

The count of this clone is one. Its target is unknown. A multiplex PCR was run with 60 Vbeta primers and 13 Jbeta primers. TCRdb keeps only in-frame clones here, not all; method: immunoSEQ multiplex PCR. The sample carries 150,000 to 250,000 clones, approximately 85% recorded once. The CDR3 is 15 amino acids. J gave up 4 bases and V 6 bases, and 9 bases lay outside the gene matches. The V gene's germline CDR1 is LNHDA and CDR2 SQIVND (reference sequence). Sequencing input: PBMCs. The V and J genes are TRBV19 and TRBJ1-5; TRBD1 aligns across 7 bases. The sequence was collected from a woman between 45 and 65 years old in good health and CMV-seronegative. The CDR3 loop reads CASRSPGQPNQPQHF. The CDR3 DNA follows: TGTGCCAGTAGGTCACCGGGACAGCCAAATCAGCCCCAGCATTTT.